The next 32 T cell receptor beta chains were all read from a single sample in a study of T cell changes during pregnancy in multiple sclerosis. Assay used: immunoSEQ multiplex PCR; TCRdb lists only in-frame clones, some missing. The sample contains 45,000 to 50,000 clones, approximately 94% of which appear only once. This specimen consisted of CD8+ T cells from peripheral blood mononuclear cells, obtained before pregnancy. These TCRs come from a female donor with multiple sclerosis, enrolled in a pregnancy study.

The J gene is TRBJ1-5, the V gene TRBV10-3, with D possibly TRBD1 on 5 matching bases. V was pared by 0 bases and J by 5 bases, with 14 bases between. The CDR3 runs to 16 residues. Per the germline V gene, CDR1 is ENHRY and CDR2 is SYGVKD. The CDR3 loop is CAISESGLMSYQPQHF. The CDR3 DNA follows: TGTGCCATCAGTGAGTCGGGGCTTATGAGCTATCAGCCCCAGCATTTT.

The V gene is TRBV6-5, the J gene TRBJ1-1, with a possible D match to TRBD1 (5 bases). Germline loops: CDR1 MNHEY, CDR2 SVGAGI. V was trimmed by 6 bases and J by 4 bases, leaving 15 bases between them. The CDR3 has 14 residues. The CDR3, as DNA: TGTGCCAGCAGATTACGTCCGGGGGGCACTGAAGCTTTCTTT. Protein product: CASRLRPGGTEAFF.

This clone was recorded once. The chain joins TRBV19 to TRBJ2-3; D call uncertain. CDR3 length: 12 amino acids. CDR1 and CDR2 from the germline V gene are LNHDA and SQIVND (reference sequence). V was clipped by 0 bases and J by 5 bases, with 3 bases between them. DNA for the CDR3: TGTGCCAGTAGTATAGATCGAGATACGCAGTATTTT. Protein product: CASSIDRDTQYF.

The rearrangement joins TRBV7-2 to TRBJ1-5; TRBD1 might be the D (5 bases). There are 17 residues in the CDR3. Germline values: CDR1 SGHTA, CDR2 FQGNSA. V dropped 0 bases and J dropped 0 bases, with 12 bases sitting between them. The CDR3 loop is CASSLAGRFYSNQPQHF. CDR3 DNA sequence: TGTGCCAGCAGCTTAGCGGGGCGGTTTTATAGCAATCAGCCCCAGCATTTT.

This rearrangement joins TRBV4-3 to TRBJ2-1; tentative D call: TRBD2 (6 bases). Trimming pared 1 base from V and 6 bases from J, leaving 22 bases between. CDR3 length: 18 amino acids. The germline V gene has CDR1 LGHNA and CDR2 YSLEER. The DNA of the CDR3 is TGCGCCAGCAGCCAAGCGGCCAGGGACTCGTTCAGACTCAATGAGCAGTTCTTC. As protein: CASSQAARDSFRLNEQFF.

This clone was seen a handful of times. V and J are TRBV10-3 and TRBJ2-4, with D perhaps TRBD2 (5 bases). V was clipped by 2 bases and J by 5 bases, with 7 bases between them. The CDR3 totals 13 residues. The V gene's germline CDR1 is ENHRY and CDR2 SYGVKD. CDR3 DNA sequence: TGTGCCATCAGTGAGCCCGGGGAAAACATTCAGTACTTC. This sequence encodes CAISEPGENIQYF.

The chain employs TRBV19 and TRBJ2-1; tentatively, D is TRBD2 (6 bases). V was shortened by 7 bases and J by 7 bases, with 17 bases between the two germline ends. The germline V gene has CDR1 LNHDA and CDR2 SQIVND (reference sequence). This CDR3 contains 14 residues. CDR3 nucleotide sequence: TGTGCCAGTACAACTCAGGTAGCGGTGAATGAGCAGTTCTTC. Amino acid sequence: CASTTQVAVNEQFF.

The rearrangement links TRBV11-3 to TRBJ2-7; no definite D call. The V end was cut by 5 bases, the J end by 5 bases, with 13 bases between. Germline V gene sequence: CDR1 SGHNT, CDR2 YENEEA. The CDR3 has 13 residues. The CDR3 spells CASSPPGFDEQYF. The DNA of the CDR3 is TGTGCCAGCAGCCCACCGGGTTTTGACGAGCAGTACTTC.

In this sample, this clone turned up a few times. V and J are TRBV10-3 and TRBJ2-7, with D perhaps TRBD1 (6 bases). This CDR3 comprises 13 residues. The ends were cut back, 10 bases at V and 2 bases at J, with 15 bases in the middle. The germline V gene encodes CDR1 ENHRY and CDR2 SYGVKD. The CDR3 region is CATKAGDAYEQYF. The CDR3 DNA reads TGTGCCACCAAAGCAGGGGATGCCTACGAGCAGTACTTC.

This clone appeared a single time. This rearrangement joins TRBV7-9 to TRBJ1-2, with 11 bases fitting TRBD1. V lost 4 bases, J lost 4 bases, and 11 bases stayed unmatched. Germline CDR1 and CDR2: SEHNR and FQNEAQ (reference sequence). The CDR3 length is 17 residues. CDR3 coding DNA: TGTGCCAGCAGCTCTGCGGACAGGGGGCCTCCTGGCTATGGCTACACCTTC. Translation gives CASSSADRGPPGYGYTF. Together with reference TRBV7-9 and TRBJ1-2, the CDR3 gives the full variable domain: DTGVSQNPRHKITKRGQNVTFRCDPISEHNRLYWYRQTLGQGPEFLTYFQNEAQLEKSRLLSDRFSAERPKGSFSTLEIQRTEQGDSAMYLCASSSADRGPPGYGYTFGSGTRLTVV.

The rearrangement uses TRBV10-1 and TRBJ2-2, with D perhaps matching TRBD2 (5 bases). V dropped 8 bases and J dropped 0 bases, with 16 bases sitting between them. Germline CDR1 reads WNHNN; CDR2 reads SYGVQD (reference sequence). CDR3 length equals 16 residues. The CDR3, as DNA: TGCGCCAGCCCCAAAAGGACTGCTACGAACACCGGGGAGCTGTTTTTT. It specifies CASPKRTATNTGELFF.

This chain connects TRBV27 to TRBJ2-7; 10 bases match TRBD1. From germline, CDR1 is MNHEY and CDR2 SMNVEV (reference sequence). The trim removed 5 bases at V and 2 bases at J, leaving 6 bases unmatched. The CDR3 totals 15 residues. CDR3 amino acids: CASSPGQGGPYEQYF. The CDR3 region has the DNA TGTGCCAGCAGTCCAGGACAGGGGGGACCCTACGAGCAGTACTTC.

V gene TRBV19 combines with J gene TRBJ2-7; 7 bases line up with TRBD2. This CDR3 comprises 15 residues. Germline V gene sequence: CDR1 LNHDA, CDR2 SQIVND (reference sequence). The V gene end was trimmed by 3 bases and the J gene end by 3 bases; junction bases not matched to a gene: 8. The CDR3 DNA reads as TGTGCCAGTAGTATGGGGAGCGGGACTTTCTACGAGCAGTACTTC. This encodes CASSMGSGTFYEQYF.

This clone was recorded a few times. The chain uses TRBV30 and TRBJ1-2; no firm D call. The CDR3 contains 12 residues. Trimming took off 3 bases at V and 4 bases at J, with 9 bases between the two ends. Germline CDR1 GTSNPN, CDR2 SVGIG (reference sequence). CDR3 protein: CAWRSLVYGYTF. DNA of the CDR3: TGTGCCTGGAGATCCCTTGTCTATGGCTACACCTTC.

The V call is TRBV9, the J call TRBJ1-1; D call uncertain. The CDR3 contains 14 residues. V was trimmed by 2 bases and J by 1 base, leaving 9 bases between them. Germline V lookup: CDR1 SGDLS, CDR2 YYNGEE. The CDR3 sequence is CASSVSRQNTEAFF. CDR3 bases: TGTGCCAGCAGCGTCTCGAGACAGAACACTGAAGCTTTCTTT.

This clone has just one count. V gene TRBV10-1 combines with J gene TRBJ2-7; weak D call: TRBD1 (6 bases). CDR3 length: 11 amino acids. V was cut by 3 bases and J by 9 bases, with 9 bases left in between. Germline CDR1 reads WNHNN; CDR2 reads SYGVQD (reference sequence). CDR3 region: CASSESGVQYF. Written as DNA, the CDR3 is TGCGCCAGCAGTGAATCAGGGGTGCAGTACTTC.

The chain carries TRBV6-4 and TRBJ1-3; 8 bases align to TRBD1. The length of the CDR3 is 19 residues. CDR1 is MRHNA and CDR2 is SNTAGT in the germline V gene. V gave up 2 bases and J gave up 4 bases; unmatched junction bases: 16. The CDR3 protein is CASSDAHRGGTGTGNTIYF. As DNA, the CDR3 is TGTGCCAGCAGTGACGCGCACAGGGGGGGAACAGGTACAGGAAACACCATATATTTT.

The chain couples TRBV7-8 to TRBJ1-1; 10 bases map to TRBD1. The CDR3 loop spans 15 amino acids. Unmatched junction bases numbered 2, after V lost 3 bases and J lost 1 base. CDR1 is SGHVS, CDR2 FQNEAQ, per germline. The CDR3: CASSLGTGENTEAFF. DNA for the CDR3: TGTGCCAGCAGCTTGGGGACAGGGGAGAACACTGAAGCTTTCTTT.

The chain links TRBV23-1 to TRBJ2-1; D possibly corresponds to TRBD2 (6 bases). TRBV23-1 is sorted into the ORF group, with uncertain function. This CDR3 contains 14 residues. V was shortened by 8 bases and J by 0 bases, with 11 bases between the two germline ends. CDR3 bases: TGCGCCAGCTATTTGGGGGGCTCCTACAATGAGCAGTTCTTC. This sequence encodes CASYLGGSYNEQFF.

The CDR3 DNA reads as TGCGCCAGCAGTGATGACAGGGGCGATGGCTACACCTTC. This codes for CASSDDRGDGYTF. The chain couples TRBV10-1 to TRBJ1-2, with 8 bases fitting TRBD1. The CDR3 covers 13 residues. Trimming at V came to 3 bases and at J to 6 bases, leaving 3 bases not matched to a gene. Germline lookup yields CDR1 WNHNN and CDR2 SYGVQD (reference sequence).

This chain links TRBV5-4 with TRBJ1-1; maybe TRBD1 (5 bases). Trimming cost V 0 bases and J 0 bases, with 6 bases left between them. There are 14 residues in the CDR3. CDR1 is SGHNT and CDR2 is YYREEE in the germline V gene (reference sequence). The CDR3 bases are TGTGCCAGCAGCTTGGGGGGCTTGAACACTGAAGCTTTCTTT. Protein sequence: CASSLGGLNTEAFF. Full variable domain (rest looked up from reference TRBV5-4 and TRBJ1-1): ETGVTQSPTHLIKTRGQQVTLRCSSQSGHNTVSWYQQALGQGPQFIFQYYREEENGRGNFPPRFSGLQFPNYSSELNVNALELDDSALYLCASSLGGLNTEAFFGQGTRLTVV.

V and J are TRBV7-9 and TRBJ2-1; 11 positions agree with TRBD1. The CDR3 has 15 residues. CDR1 SEHNR and CDR2 FQNEAQ come from the germline V gene (reference sequence). V lost 4 bases to trimming and J lost 8 bases; unmatched junction nucleotides: 7. CDR3 loop: CASSSGQGARDEQFF. CDR3 sequence (DNA): TGTGCCAGCAGCTCCGGACAGGGGGCGCGGGATGAGCAGTTCTTC.

The V and J genes are TRBV6-1 and TRBJ2-1; the D gene is possibly TRBD1 (7 bases). The CDR3 is made up of 13 amino acids. Germline lookup yields CDR1 MNHNS and CDR2 SASEGT. Deletions cut 9 bases from V and 3 bases from J, with 12 bases between. Written as DNA, the CDR3 is TGTGCCAGTATCCAGGGGGGCTACAATGAGCAGTTCTTC. Protein sequence: CASIQGGYNEQFF.

The chain uses TRBV27 and TRBJ2-7; 11 bases are shared with TRBD1. Germline lookup yields CDR1 MNHEY and CDR2 SMNVEV (reference sequence). The CDR3 is 15 amino acids. V trimming: 5 bases; J trimming: 3 bases; junction bases outside the gene matches: 6. The CDR3 here is CASSISGTGGYEQYF. For the CDR3, the DNA is TGTGCCAGCAGTATCTCCGGGACAGGGGGCTACGAGCAGTACTTC.

V and J are TRBV5-1 and TRBJ2-3, with 8 positions matching TRBD2. The V and J ends lost 8 bases and 2 bases, in that order; junction bases with no gene match: 4. Germline V gives CDR1 SGHRS, CDR2 YFSETQ. The CDR3 totals 13 residues. The CDR3 here is CARAGGHTDTQYF. The CDR3 nucleotides are TGCGCCAGGGCGGGGGGACACACAGATACGCAGTATTTT.

The rearrangement uses TRBV9 and TRBJ1-1; D is unresolved. CDR1 and CDR2 from the germline V gene are SGDLS and YYNGEE. The CDR3 loop spans 12 amino acids. V shed 0 bases and J shed 11 bases, with 11 bases lying between them. Here the CDR3 reads CASSVGGSQAFF. The CDR3 DNA follows: TGTGCCAGCAGCGTAGGAGGGAGTCAGGCTTTCTTT.

This sequence joins TRBV28 and TRBJ2-2; TRBD1 is a possible D gene (6 bases). This CDR3 is built from 16 residues. V shed 2 bases and J shed 3 bases, with 13 bases lying between them. Germline CDR1 and CDR2: MDHEN and SYDVKM. The CDR3 reads CASSLGLDRHTGELFF. CDR3 nucleotide sequence: TGTGCCAGCAGTTTAGGTTTGGACAGACACACCGGGGAGCTGTTTTTT.

The gene calls are TRBV7-9 and TRBJ2-5; 7 bases line up with TRBD2. The CDR3 has 14 residues. The V gene end was trimmed by 2 bases and the J gene end by 5 bases; junction bases not matched to a gene: 5. Germline V CDR1 and CDR2: SEHNR, FQNEAQ (reference sequence). In DNA form, the CDR3 reads TGTGCCAGCAGCTTAATTCGGGGAGGGGAGACCCAGTACTTC. As protein: CASSLIRGGETQYF.

This chain links TRBV5-8 with TRBJ2-5, with TRBD1 matching 10 bases. The CDR3 totals 13 residues. The junction had 4 bases not matched to a gene; V was cut back by 4 bases and J by 7 bases. CDR1 is SGHTS and CDR2 is YDEGEE in the germline V gene. The CDR3 is CASSGGQGRTQYF. The DNA for the CDR3 is TGTGCCAGCAGCGGGGGACAGGGGCGGACCCAGTACTTC.

The chain uses TRBV27 and TRBJ1-1, with a weak D call TRBD1 (6 bases). Germline assignment: CDR1 MNHEY and CDR2 SMNVEV (reference sequence). V was cut by 8 bases and J by 5 bases, with 18 bases left in between. The CDR3 has 14 residues. This CDR3 is CASRPGGGATEAFF. The CDR3 DNA reads TGTGCCAGCCGCCCTGGGGGGGGCGCGACTGAAGCTTTCTTT.

This sequence joins TRBV4-2 and TRBJ2-2, with TRBD2 as a possible D gene (5 bases). With 1 base removed from V and 0 bases from J, the gap between germline ends came to 6 bases. Germline V gene lookup returns CDR1 LGHNA and CDR2 YNFKEQ. This CDR3 spans 15 amino acids. The CDR3 protein is CASSQGGSNTGELFF. The CDR3 region has the DNA TGTGCCAGCAGCCAAGGCGGGTCGAACACCGGGGAGCTGTTTTTT.

This clone was picked up a small number of times. The V gene is TRBV7-9, the J gene TRBJ1-4; TRBD1 is a possible D gene (5 bases). V dropped 4 bases and J dropped 8 bases, with 20 bases sitting between them. CDR1 SEHNR and CDR2 FQNEAQ come from the germline V gene (reference sequence). The CDR3 covers 16 residues. CDR3 coding DNA: TGTGCCAGCAGCTCCCCCCGGGGAGGGGAGGAGGAAAAACTGTTTTTT. This codes for CASSSPRGGEEEKLFF.